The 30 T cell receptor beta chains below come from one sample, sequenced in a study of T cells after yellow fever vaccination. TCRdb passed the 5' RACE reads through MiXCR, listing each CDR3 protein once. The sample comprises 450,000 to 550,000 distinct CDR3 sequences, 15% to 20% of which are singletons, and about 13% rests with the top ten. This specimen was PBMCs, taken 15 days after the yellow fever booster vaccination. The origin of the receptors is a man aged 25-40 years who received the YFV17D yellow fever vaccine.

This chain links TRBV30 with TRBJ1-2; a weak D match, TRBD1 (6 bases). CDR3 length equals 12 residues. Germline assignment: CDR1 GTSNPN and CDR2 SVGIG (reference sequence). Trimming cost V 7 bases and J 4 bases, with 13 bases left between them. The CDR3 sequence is CASRGRVYGYTF. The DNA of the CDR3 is TGTGCCTCCAGGGGCAGAGTCTATGGCTACACCTTC.

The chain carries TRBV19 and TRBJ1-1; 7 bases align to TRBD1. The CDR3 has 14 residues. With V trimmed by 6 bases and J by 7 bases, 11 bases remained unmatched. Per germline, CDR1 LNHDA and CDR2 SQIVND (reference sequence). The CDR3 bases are TGTGCCAGTAGACGAACATCCAACAGGGGTGAAGCTTTCTTT. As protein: CASRRTSNRGEAFF.

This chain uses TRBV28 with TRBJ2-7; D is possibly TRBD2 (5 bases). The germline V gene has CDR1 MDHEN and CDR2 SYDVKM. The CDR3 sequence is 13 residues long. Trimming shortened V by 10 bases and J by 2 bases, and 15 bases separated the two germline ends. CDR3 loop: CATYRGETYEQYF. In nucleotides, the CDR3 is TGTGCCACCTACCGGGGAGAAACCTACGAGCAGTACTTC.

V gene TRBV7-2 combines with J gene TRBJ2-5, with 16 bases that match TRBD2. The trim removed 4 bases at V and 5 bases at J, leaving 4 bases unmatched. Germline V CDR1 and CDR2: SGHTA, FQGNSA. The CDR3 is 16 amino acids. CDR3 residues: CASSSGTSGRGETQYF. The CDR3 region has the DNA TGTGCCAGCAGCTCCGGGACTAGCGGGAGGGGGGAGACCCAGTACTTC.

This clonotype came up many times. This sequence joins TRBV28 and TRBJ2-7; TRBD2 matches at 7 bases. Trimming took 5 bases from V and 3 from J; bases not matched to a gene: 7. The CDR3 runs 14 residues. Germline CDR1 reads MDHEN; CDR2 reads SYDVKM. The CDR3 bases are TGTGCCAGCAGTGGCTGGGGGGGAAACTACGAGCAGTACTTC. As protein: CASSGWGGNYEQYF. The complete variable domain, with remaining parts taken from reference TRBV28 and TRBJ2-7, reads DVKVTQSSRYLVKRTGEKVFLECVQDMDHENMFWYRQDPGLGLRLIYFSYDVKMKEKGDIPEGYSVSREKKERFSLILESASTNQTSMYLCASSGWGGNYEQYFGPGTRLTVT.

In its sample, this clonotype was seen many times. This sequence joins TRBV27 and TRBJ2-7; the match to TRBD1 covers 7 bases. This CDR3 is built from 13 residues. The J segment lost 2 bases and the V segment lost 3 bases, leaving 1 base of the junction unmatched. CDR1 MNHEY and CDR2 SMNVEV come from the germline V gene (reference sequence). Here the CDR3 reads CASSLQGAYEQYF. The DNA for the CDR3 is TGTGCCAGCAGTTTGCAGGGGGCCTACGAGCAGTACTTC.

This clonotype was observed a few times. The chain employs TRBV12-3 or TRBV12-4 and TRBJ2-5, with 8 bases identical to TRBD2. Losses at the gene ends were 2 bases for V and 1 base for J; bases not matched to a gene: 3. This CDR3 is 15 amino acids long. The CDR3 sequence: CASSLPGGAQETQYF. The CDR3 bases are TGTGCCAGCAGTTTACCGGGAGGGGCCCAAGAGACCCAGTACTTC.

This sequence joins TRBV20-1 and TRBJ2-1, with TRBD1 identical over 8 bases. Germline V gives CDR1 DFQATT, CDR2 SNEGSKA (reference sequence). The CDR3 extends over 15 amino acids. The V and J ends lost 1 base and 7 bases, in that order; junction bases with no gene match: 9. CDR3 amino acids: CSARAARTGRNEQFF. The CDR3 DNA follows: TGCAGTGCTAGAGCGGCCAGGACAGGGAGGAATGAGCAGTTCTTC.

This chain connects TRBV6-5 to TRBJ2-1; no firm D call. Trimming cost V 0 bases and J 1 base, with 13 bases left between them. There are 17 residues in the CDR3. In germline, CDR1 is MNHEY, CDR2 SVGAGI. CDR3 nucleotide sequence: TGTGCCAGCAGTTACTCTTGGGGTATTGGGTCCTACAATGAGCAGTTCTTC. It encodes CASSYSWGIGSYNEQFF.

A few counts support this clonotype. CDR3 DNA: TGTGCCAGCAGTTACCAGAGGCGGGGGACCTACGAGCAGTACTTC. Translated, it gives CASSYQRRGTYEQYF. The chain has TRBV6-2 or TRBV6-3 and TRBJ2-7; 7 positions agree with TRBD2. The CDR3 covers 15 residues. The V gene's germline CDR1 is MNHEY and CDR2 SVGEGT. The V and J ends lost 2 bases and 2 bases, in that order; junction bases with no gene match: 6.

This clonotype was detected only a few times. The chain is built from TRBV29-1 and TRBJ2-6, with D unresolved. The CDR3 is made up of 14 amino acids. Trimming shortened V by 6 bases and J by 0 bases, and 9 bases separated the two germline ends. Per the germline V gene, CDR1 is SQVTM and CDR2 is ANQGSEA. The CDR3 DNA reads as TGCAGCGTCTTAGACTTCTCTGGGGCCAACGTCCTGACTTTC. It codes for CSVLDFSGANVLTF.

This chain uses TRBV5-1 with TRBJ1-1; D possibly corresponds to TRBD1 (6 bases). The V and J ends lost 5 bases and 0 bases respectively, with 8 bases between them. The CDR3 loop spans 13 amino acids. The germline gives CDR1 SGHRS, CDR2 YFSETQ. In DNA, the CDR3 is TGCGCCAGCAGAGGACAGCTGAACACTGAAGCTTTCTTT. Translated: CASRGQLNTEAFF.

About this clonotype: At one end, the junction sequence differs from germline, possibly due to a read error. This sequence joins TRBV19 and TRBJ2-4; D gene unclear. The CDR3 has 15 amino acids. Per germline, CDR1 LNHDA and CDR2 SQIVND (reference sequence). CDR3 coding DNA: TGTGTCAGTAGTACTTCCACGGTAGCCAAAAACATTCAGTACTTC. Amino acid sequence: CVSSTSTVAKNIQYF.

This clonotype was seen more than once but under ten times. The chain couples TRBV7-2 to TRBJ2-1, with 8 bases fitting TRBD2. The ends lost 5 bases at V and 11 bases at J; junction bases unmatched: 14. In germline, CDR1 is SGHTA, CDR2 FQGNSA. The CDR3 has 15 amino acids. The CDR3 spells CASSPVAGSGAQQFF. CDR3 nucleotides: TGTGCCAGCAGCCCGGTAGCGGGATCAGGTGCGCAGCAGTTCTTC.

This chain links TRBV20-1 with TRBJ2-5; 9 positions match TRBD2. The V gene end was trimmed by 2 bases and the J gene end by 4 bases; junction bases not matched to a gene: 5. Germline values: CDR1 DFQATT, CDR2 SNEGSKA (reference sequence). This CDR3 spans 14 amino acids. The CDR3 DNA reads TGCAGTGCTAGATGGGTTAGCGGGAGAGAGACCCAGTACTTC. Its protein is CSARWVSGRETQYF.

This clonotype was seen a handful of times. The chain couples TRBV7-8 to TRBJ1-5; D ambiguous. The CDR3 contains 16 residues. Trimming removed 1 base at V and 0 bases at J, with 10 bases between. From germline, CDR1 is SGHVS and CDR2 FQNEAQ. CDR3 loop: CASSLGSGYSNQPQHF. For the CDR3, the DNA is TGTGCCAGCAGCTTAGGGTCAGGCTATAGCAATCAGCCCCAGCATTTT. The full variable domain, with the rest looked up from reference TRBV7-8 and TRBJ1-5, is GAGVSQSPRYKVAKRGQDVALRCDPISGHVSLFWYQQALGQGPEFLTYFQNEAQLDKSGLPSDRFFAERPEGSVSTLKIQRTQQEDSAVYLCASSLGSGYSNQPQHFGDGTRLSIL.

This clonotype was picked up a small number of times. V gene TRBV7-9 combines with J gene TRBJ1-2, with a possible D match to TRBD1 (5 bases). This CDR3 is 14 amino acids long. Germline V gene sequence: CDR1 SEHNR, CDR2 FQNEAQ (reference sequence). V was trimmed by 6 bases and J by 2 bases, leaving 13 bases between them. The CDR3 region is CASSPSDTNYGYTF. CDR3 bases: TGTGCCAGCAGTCCCTCGGACACGAACTATGGCTACACCTTC.

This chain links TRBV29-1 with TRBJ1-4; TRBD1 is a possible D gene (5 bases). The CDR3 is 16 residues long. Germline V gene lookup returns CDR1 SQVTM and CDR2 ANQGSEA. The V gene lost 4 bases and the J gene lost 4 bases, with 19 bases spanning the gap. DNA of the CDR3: TGCAGCGTTGGGGCGGGACCCCAGAGTAATAATGAAAAACTGTTTTTT. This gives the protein CSVGAGPQSNNEKLFF. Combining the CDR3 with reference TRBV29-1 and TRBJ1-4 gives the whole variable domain SAVISQKPSRDICQRGTSLTIQCQVDSQVTMMFWYRQQPGQSLTLIATANQGSEATYESGFVIDKFPISRPNLTFSTLTVSNMSPEDSSIYLCSVGAGPQSNNEKLFFGSGTQLSVL.

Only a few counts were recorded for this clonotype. CDR3 nucleotides: TGTGCCAGCAGTTCGCCAGGGGCTCCCGAGCAGTACTTC. It specifies CASSSPGAPEQYF. The rearrangement uses TRBV28 and TRBJ2-7, with D perhaps matching TRBD1 (6 bases). The CDR3 is 13 amino acids. In germline, CDR1 is MDHEN, CDR2 SYDVKM. Trimming left V 4 bases short and J 6 bases short, with 13 bases between.

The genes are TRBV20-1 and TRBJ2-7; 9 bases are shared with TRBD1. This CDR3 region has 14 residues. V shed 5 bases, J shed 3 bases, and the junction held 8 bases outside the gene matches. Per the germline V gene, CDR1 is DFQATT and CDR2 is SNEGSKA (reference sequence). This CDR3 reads CSARTGQGNYEQYF. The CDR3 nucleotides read TGCAGTGCTCGCACCGGACAGGGGAACTACGAGCAGTACTTC.

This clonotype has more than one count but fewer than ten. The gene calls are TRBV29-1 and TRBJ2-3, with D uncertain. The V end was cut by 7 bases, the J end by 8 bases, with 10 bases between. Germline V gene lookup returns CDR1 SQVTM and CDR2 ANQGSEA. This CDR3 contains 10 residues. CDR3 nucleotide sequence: TGCAGCGCTCGATGGGTTACGCAGTATTTT. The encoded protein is CSARWVTQYF.

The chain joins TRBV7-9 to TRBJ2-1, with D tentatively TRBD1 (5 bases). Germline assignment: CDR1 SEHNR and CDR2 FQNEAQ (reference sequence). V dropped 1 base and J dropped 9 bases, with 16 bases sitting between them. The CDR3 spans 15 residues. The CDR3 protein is CASSLGAGPSIEQFF. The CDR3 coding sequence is TGTGCCAGCAGCTTAGGTGCAGGGCCTTCCATTGAGCAGTTCTTC.

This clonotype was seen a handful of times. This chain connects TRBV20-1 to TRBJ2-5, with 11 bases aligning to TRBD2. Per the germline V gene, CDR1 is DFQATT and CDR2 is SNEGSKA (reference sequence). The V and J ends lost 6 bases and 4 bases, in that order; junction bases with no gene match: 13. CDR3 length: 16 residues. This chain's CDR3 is CSATGTSGSTAETQYF. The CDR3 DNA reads TGCAGTGCAACCGGGACTAGCGGCTCCACTGCAGAGACCCAGTACTTC.

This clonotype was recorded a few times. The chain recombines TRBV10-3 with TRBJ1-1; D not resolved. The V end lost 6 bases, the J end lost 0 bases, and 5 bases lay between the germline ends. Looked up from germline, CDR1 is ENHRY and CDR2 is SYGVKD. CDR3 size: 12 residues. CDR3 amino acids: CAIRELNTEAFF. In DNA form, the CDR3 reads TGTGCCATCAGGGAACTGAACACTGAAGCTTTCTTT.

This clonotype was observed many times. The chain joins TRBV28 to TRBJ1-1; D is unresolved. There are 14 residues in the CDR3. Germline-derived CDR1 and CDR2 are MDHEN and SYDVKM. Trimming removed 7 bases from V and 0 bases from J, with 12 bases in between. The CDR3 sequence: CASIHATMNTEAFF. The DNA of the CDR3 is TGTGCCAGCATCCATGCAACGATGAACACTGAAGCTTTCTTT.

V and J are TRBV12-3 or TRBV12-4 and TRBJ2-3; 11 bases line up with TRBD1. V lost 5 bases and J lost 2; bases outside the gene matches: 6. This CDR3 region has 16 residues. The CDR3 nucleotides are TGTGCCAGCAGTATGGGACAGGGGGAACCCACAGATACGCAGTATTTT. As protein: CASSMGQGEPTDTQYF.

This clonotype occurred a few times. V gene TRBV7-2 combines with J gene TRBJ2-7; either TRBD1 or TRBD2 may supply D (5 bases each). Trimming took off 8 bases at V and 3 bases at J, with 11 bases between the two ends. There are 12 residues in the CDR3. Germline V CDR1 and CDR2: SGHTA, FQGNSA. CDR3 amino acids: CASGTEGYEQYF. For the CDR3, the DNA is TGTGCCAGCGGGACGGAAGGCTACGAGCAGTACTTC.

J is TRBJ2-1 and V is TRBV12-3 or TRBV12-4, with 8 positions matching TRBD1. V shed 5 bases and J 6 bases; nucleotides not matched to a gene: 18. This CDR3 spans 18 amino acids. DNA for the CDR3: TGTGCCAGCAGTGCGAGCCGGACAGGGTCGGGGCCCATCAATGAGCAGTTCTTC. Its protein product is CASSASRTGSGPINEQFF.

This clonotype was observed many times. The chain's CDR3 is CASSDHDGYTF. DNA for the CDR3: TGCGCCAGCAGTGACCATGATGGCTACACCTTC. The chain employs TRBV10-2 and TRBJ1-2; no definite D call. The CDR3 loop spans 11 amino acids. The V gene lost 3 bases and the J gene lost 6 bases, with 5 bases spanning the gap. CDR1 and CDR2 (germline): WSHSY, SAAADI.

The CDR3 region is CASSTDDSYEQYF. CDR3 in DNA: TGTGCCAGCAGTACAGACGACTCCTACGAGCAGTACTTC. The chain uses TRBV12-3 or TRBV12-4 and TRBJ2-7; D gene unclear. V lost 5 bases, J lost 0 bases, and 8 bases lay in between. The length of the CDR3 is 13 residues.